This T cell receptor (beta chain) derives from a study of Graves' ophthalmopathy and Graves' hyperthyroidism. The overall study: No treatment had been given when peripheral blood was collected at initial diagnosis. The study's findings and limits: With a specificity of roughly 72% and a sensitivity of 70.59%, the model predicted ophthalmopathy progression.

The study amplified TCR beta CDR3 regions using RNA transcripts. Scientists carried out first-round RT-PCR using HTBI primers and then a second-round multiplex PCR. TCRdb re-called the multiplex PCR reads through MiXCR, storing one row per CDR3 protein. The table has roughly 400,000 distinct CDR3 sequences, 15% to 20% seen once. Trimming pared 4 bases from V and 5 bases from J, leaving 14 bases between. Germline V gene lookup returns CDR1 LGHDT and CDR2 YNNKEL (reference sequence). This CDR3 region has 14 residues. Ophthalmopathy absent within 18 months of follow-up marked hyperthyroidism as stable. The evidence that diagnosis relied on was clinical symptoms, serum thyroxine, TRAb, thyroid ultrasound and orbital computed tomography. In its sample, this clonotype was seen many times. What it binds is unknown.

Specimen: peripheral blood. This sequence joins TRBV3-1 and TRBJ1-1; no reliable D call. The origin of this receptor is an adult woman with stable Graves' hyperthyroidism. The CDR3 coding sequence is TGTGCCAGCAGCCCTTCCATGCAAGGGACTGAAGCTTTCTTT. It is translated as CASSPSMQGTEAFF.